This is a list of T cell receptor beta chains from one sample in a study of T cell responses to AZD1222 COVID-19 vaccine. Only in-frame clones appear in the TCRdb table, and some are missing; sequencing was by immunoSEQ multiplex PCR. The sample includes about 140,000 clones, 70% to 90% of them seen just once. Sequencing was performed on peripheral blood, taken on day 0 of AZD1222 vaccination. The receptor set was obtained from an adult in good health. Both conserved end residues are part of each CDR3. The D gene is left open where the match is weak. Only part of the rows carry a size: once, few, many, or a class if the clone is expanded.

D,V,J,size,DNA,CDR3
TRBD1,TRBV19,TRBJ2-1,once,TGTGCCAGTAGTCCACCCGAGGGGGCACTGGCAGCGAATGAGCAGTTCTTC,CASSPPEGALAANEQFF
-,TRBV10-3,TRBJ2-3,-,TGTGCCATCAGTGAGGAAACAGATACGCAGTATTTT,CAISEETDTQYF
-,TRBV28,TRBJ1-2,-,TGTGCCAGCAGTCCCTCAGGATATGGCTACACCTTC,CASSPSGYGYTF
TRBD1,TRBV12-3/TRBV12-4,TRBJ1-5,-,TGTGCCAGCAGCCTGACAGGGGATCAGCCCCAGCATTTT,CASSLTGDQPQHF
TRBD2,TRBV28,TRBJ2-1,-,TGTGCCAGCAGTCCCCTCACTAGCGGGCTCTACAATGAGCAGTTCTTC,CASSPLTSGLYNEQFF
TRBD1,TRBV9,TRBJ1-1,-,TGTGCCAGCAGCTTTCAACCGGGACAGGGTACTGAAGCTTTCTTT,CASSFQPGQGTEAFF
-,TRBV29-1,TRBJ2-7,-,TGCAGCGTCCCGGGACACGGCGTCGCCGAGCAGTACTTC,CSVPGHGVAEQYF
-,TRBV2,TRBJ1-5,-,TGTGCCAGCAGTGAACACAGGGGCAATCAGCCCCAGCATTTT,CASSEHRGNQPQHF
TRBD1,TRBV18,TRBJ1-1,-,TGTGCCAGCTCACCGATGGGACAGGGGATGAACACTGAAGCTTTCTTT,CASSPMGQGMNTEAFF
-,TRBV18,TRBJ2-4,-,TGTGCCAGCTCACCACCGATAAGGGAGCATAAAAACATTCAGTACTTC,CASSPPIREHKNIQYF
TRBD1,TRBV27,TRBJ1-6,once,TGTGCCAGCAGTTTAGGGACAGGGGGTTCACCCCTCCACTTT,CASSLGTGGSPLHF
TRBD1,TRBV12-3/TRBV12-4,TRBJ1-2,-,TGTGCCATCAGGGGGCGGACTAACTATGGCTACACCTTC,CAIRGRTNYGYTF
TRBD1,TRBV5-1,TRBJ2-1,-,TGCGCCAGCAGCTTGGCGAGACAGGGCTACAATGAGCAGTTCTTC,CASSLARQGYNEQFF
-,TRBV4-3,TRBJ1-2,-,TGCGCCAGCAGCCAGGGCGACTATGGCTACACCTTC,CASSQGDYGYTF
-,TRBV28,TRBJ2-1,-,TGTGCCAGCAGCACCATAGCGGCCGTTGAGTTCTTC,CASSTIAAVEFF
-,TRBV10-3,TRBJ1-6,-,TGTGCCATCAGTGAGAAGGGGTTGGATGATTCACCCCTCCACTTT,CAISEKGLDDSPLHF
-,TRBV12-3/TRBV12-4,TRBJ1-6,-,TGTGCCAGCAGGGATGGGGGCTCACCCCTCCACTTT,CASRDGGSPLHF
-,TRBV11-3,TRBJ2-5,-,TGTGCCAGCAGCTCCGGGAAGACCCAGTACTTC,CASSSGKTQYF
TRBD1,TRBV27,TRBJ2-4,once,TGTGCCAGCAGTTTGGACAACAGGGGGCCAAAAAACATTCAGTACTTC,CASSLDNRGPKNIQYF
TRBD1,TRBV4-2,TRBJ2-5,-,TGTGCCAGCAGCCAAGCCGGGACAGAGACAGAGACCCAGTACTTC,CASSQAGTETETQYF
-,TRBV6-5,TRBJ2-2,-,TGTGCCAGCAGGGTTCTACCGTACACCGGGGAGCTGTTTTTT,CASRVLPYTGELFF
TRBD2,TRBV5-6,TRBJ2-3,-,TGTGCCAGCAGCTCACTAGCGGTGGGAACAGATACGCAGTATTTT,CASSSLAVGTDTQYF
-,TRBV5-5,TRBJ1-1,-,TGTGCCAGCAGCTTGGATGGGACAATGAACACTGAAGCTTTCTTT,CASSLDGTMNTEAFF